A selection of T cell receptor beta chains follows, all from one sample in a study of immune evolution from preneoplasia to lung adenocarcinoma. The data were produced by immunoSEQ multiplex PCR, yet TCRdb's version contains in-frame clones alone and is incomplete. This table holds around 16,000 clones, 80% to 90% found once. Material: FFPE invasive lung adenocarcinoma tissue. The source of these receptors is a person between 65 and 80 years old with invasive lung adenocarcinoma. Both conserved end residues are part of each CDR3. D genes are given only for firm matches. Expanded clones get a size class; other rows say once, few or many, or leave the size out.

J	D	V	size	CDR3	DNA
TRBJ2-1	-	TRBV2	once	CASSEGQVGGFYNEQFF	TGTGCCAGCAGTGAAGGACAGGTAGGGGGATTCTACAATGAGCAGTTCTTC
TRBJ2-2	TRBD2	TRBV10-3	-	CAISESTLAGGNTGELFF	TGTGCCATCAGTGAGTCCACGCTAGCGGGAGGGAACACCGGGGAGCTGTTTTTT
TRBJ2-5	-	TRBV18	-	CASSPFSTGQETQYF	TGTGCCAGCTCACCGTTCTCCACCGGTCAAGAGACCCAGTACTTC
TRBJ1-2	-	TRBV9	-	CASSVGLRGYTF	TGTGCCAGCAGCGTGGGCCTTCGCGGCTACACCTTC
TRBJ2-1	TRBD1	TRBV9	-	CASSSGQVNNEQFF	TGTGCCAGCAGTTCGGGACAGGTCAACAATGAGCAGTTCTTC
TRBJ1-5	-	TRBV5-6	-	CASSSGTGQPQHF	TGTGCCAGCAGCAGCGGAACGGGGCAGCCCCAGCATTTT
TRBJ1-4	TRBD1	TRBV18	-	CASSRGTGGEKLFF	TGTGCCAGCTCACGCGGGACAGGGGGAGAAAAACTGTTTTTT
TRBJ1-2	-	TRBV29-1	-	CSARGSGYGYTF	TGCAGCGCCCGGGGTTCAGGGTATGGCTACACCTTC
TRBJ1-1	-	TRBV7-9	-	CASSQGRMNTEAFF	TGTGCCAGCAGCCAAGGACGGATGAACACTGAAGCTTTCTTT
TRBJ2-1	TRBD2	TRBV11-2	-	CASSLGSGRTVSYNEQFF	TGTGCCAGCAGCTTAGGTAGCGGGAGAACCGTCTCCTACAATGAGCAGTTCTTC
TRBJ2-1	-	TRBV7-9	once	CASKWGSNNEQFF	TGTGCCAGCAAGTGGGGGTCAAACAATGAGCAGTTCTTC
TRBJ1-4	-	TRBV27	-	CASSRGAVGTNEKLFF	TGTGCCAGCAGTAGAGGGGCGGTGGGAACTAATGAAAAACTGTTTTTT
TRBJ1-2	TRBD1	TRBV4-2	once	CASSQVGQGRGYTF	TGTGCCAGCAGCCAAGTAGGACAGGGCCGCGGCTACACCTTC
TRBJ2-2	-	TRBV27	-	CASSSGLGGELFF	TGTGCCAGCAGTTCGGGGTTGGGCGGGGAGCTGTTTTTT
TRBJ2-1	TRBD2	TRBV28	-	CASSLGGGAVSGSEQFF	TGTGCCAGCAGTTTGGGCGGGGGGGCCGTGAGTGGTAGTGAGCAGTTCTTC
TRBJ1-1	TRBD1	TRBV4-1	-	CASSRMQQGATEAFF	TGCGCCAGCAGCCGCATGCAACAGGGGGCCACTGAAGCTTTCTTT
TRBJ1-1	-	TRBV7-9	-	CASSPRNAEAFF	TGTGCCAGCAGCCCCAGAAACGCTGAAGCTTTCTTT
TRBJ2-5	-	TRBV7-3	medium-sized	CASSEGLGEMETQYF	TGTGCCAGCAGCGAAGGGTTGGGGGAGATGGAGACCCAGTACTTC
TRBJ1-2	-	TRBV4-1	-	CASSPQIAMGGIYGYTF	TGCGCCAGCAGCCCCCAAATCGCCATGGGCGGGATTTATGGCTACACCTTC
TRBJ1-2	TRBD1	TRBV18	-	CASSPATGPYGYTF	TGTGCCAGCTCACCGGCGACAGGGCCTTATGGCTACACCTTC
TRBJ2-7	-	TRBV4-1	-	CASSLLPSINSAEQYF	TGCGCCAGCAGCCTCCTCCCCTCCATAAACTCGGCAGAGCAGTACTTC
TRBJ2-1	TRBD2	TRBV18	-	CASSPLAGDLSSEQFF	TGTGCCAGCTCACCACTAGCGGGAGACCTTTCCAGTGAGCAGTTCTTC
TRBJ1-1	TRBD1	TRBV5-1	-	CASSNGQGAGTEAFF	TGCGCCAGCAGCAACGGACAGGGGGCTGGCACTGAAGCTTTCTTT
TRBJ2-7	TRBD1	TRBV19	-	CASSIGTGVYEQYF	TGTGCCAGTAGTATTGGGACAGGGGTTTACGAGCAGTACTTC
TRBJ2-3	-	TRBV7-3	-	CASSSSTDTQYF	TGTGCCAGCAGTTCGAGCACAGATACGCAGTATTTT
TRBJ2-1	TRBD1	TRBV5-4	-	CASSQYRDRHYNEQFF	TGTGCCAGCAGCCAGTATCGGGACAGACACTACAATGAGCAGTTCTTC
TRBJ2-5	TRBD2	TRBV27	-	CASSAGLAGGRETQYF	TGTGCCAGCAGTGCGGGACTAGCGGGAGGCCGGGAGACCCAGTACTTC
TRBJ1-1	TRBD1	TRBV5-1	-	CASSAGQATEAFF	TGCGCCAGCAGCGCGGGACAGGCCACTGAAGCTTTCTTT
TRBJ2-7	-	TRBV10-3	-	CAISEVGYEQYF	TGTGCCATCAGTGAAGTGGGTTACGAGCAGTACTTC
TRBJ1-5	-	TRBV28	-	CASSQTNQPQHF	TGTGCCAGCAGTCAAACCAATCAGCCCCAGCATTTT
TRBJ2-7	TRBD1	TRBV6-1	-	CASRPITGGVYEQYF	TGTGCCAGCAGGCCCATCACAGGGGGCGTCTACGAGCAGTACTTC